This T cell receptor beta chain was sequenced for a study of cytomegalovirus exposure and HLA in healthy donors (dated by TCRdb to about 2017). About the study as a whole: In an earlier analysis of some 550 of the donors, 250 to 350 Gb of sequence data and 117 million unique TCR beta sequences from 180 million or so T cells were reported. An early release that covered fewer than 800 HLA-typed donors contained approximately 300 gigabases of sequencing data and some 87 million unique TCR sequences. Of the approximately 400 genotyped donors, approximately 80% fell in the genetic ancestry cluster associated with self-reported Caucasian donors. The study aimed to test whether signatures of past pathogen exposure could be identified by cataloging public T cell receptors. The T cell repertoires of under 750 subjects were profiled by immunosequencing and related to cytomegalovirus serostatus. In addition to the first cohort of roughly 700 subjects, a separate validation cohort of 130 or so different subjects was used. The study combined high-throughput TCR immunosequencing, statistical association of individual TCRs with disease status, and machine learning to predict cytomegalovirus infection status. A later analysis re-analyzed previously published TCR beta repertoires from 600 to 850 donors and added high-resolution HLA genotyping to study TCR occurrence patterns. In the later analysis, no new phenotypic data were used to find candidate immune exposures; instead, reliance was placed on TCR beta sequences and their occurrence across donors. In an earlier analysis of 500 to 650 of the donors, high-throughput TCR beta sequencing was used to judge whether each TCR beta V gene segment behaved as functional or pseudogenic. Donor age, sex, ethnicity and CMV serostatus were collected together with the repertoire data. Genome-wide SNP genotypes for about 65% of the 666 donors were used in a later genetic analysis, which treated that subset as a discovery cohort. Every repertoire in the discovery cohort had been generated on one and the same sequencing platform. Both class I and class II loci were covered by HLA typing, at four-digit resolution. Typing coverage varied by locus: about 620-630 donors for A, B, C, DRB1 and DQB1; 522 for DQA1; about 570 for DPA1; approximately 490 for DPB1. Because of strong linkage in the cohort, roughly five DR-DQ haplotypes were treated as single units for association and clustering. On average, 235,054 unique TCR beta nucleotide sequences were sequenced per donor among some 430 genotyped donors of the cohort, with 15% to 20% of those sequences being non-productive.

Receptor libraries were prepared by the immunoSEQ multiplex PCR assay. For the multiplex PCR, a mixture combining 60 forward primers for TCR Vbeta segments and 13 reverse primers for TCR Jbeta segments was used. The CDR3 region of rearranged TCR beta genes was amplified from genomic DNA with a multiplex PCR assay. The amplified TCR beta libraries were sequenced on the Illumina HiSeq System as 87-base-pair reads. In the source study's methods: Across the 500 to 750 repertoires, a later analysis counted tens of millions of unique TCR beta chains, some 11 million of which were shared by at least two donors. To remove PCR and sequencing errors, raw reads were error-corrected and collapsed into unique sequences using a nearest-neighbor algorithm that merged closely related sequences. CDR3 sequences were aligned to IMGT reference sequences to assign V, D and J gene segments. Each retained sequence needed at least a six-nucleotide match to both a V gene segment and a J gene segment. A rearrangement was called productive if the CDR3 had no stop codons and remained in frame with V and J, and every other rearrangement was called non-productive. Following IMGT convention, CDR3 was defined as the stretch from the second conserved V-encoded cysteine to the conserved J-encoded phenylalanine. Sequences without an unambiguous match to a single V gene segment were excluded from the earlier analysis of about 640 of the donors. In an earlier analysis of about 590 of the donors, a V segment was called functional when productive rearrangements were above 56.7%, and segregating when the standard deviation between donors exceeded 5%. A statistical classification framework was built for diagnosing cytomegalovirus status from the catalog of TCR beta chain sequences. V and J gene assignment, in a later analysis, came from comparing TCR nucleotide sequences with IMGT/GENE-DB human TR gene sequences. The TCRdist pipeline was used in a later analysis to assign CDR3 sequences and most-parsimonious VDJ recombination scenarios. In a later analysis, each TCR beta chain was defined by its CDR3 amino acid sequence together with its V-gene family, and reads lacking a unique V-gene family were excluded. As a way to deal with suspected cross-contamination and a sequencing artifact, a later analysis dropped more than 500 nucleotide sequences that were highly shared and had low generation probability. In a later analysis, a clonal expansion index for each public chain was calculated from normalized within-repertoire ranks of inferred template counts. A later analysis computed generation probabilities with a VDJ recombination model fitted to out-of-frame rearrangements, and checked the results against IGoR. In a later analysis, hypergeometric tests were used to score TCR-TCR, TCR-HLA and TCR-CMV co-occurrence, with a repertoire-size bias correction applied to TCR pairs. In a later analysis, false discovery rates were estimated by permuting HLA or CMV assignments 20 times. A later analysis grouped co-occurring TCRs with DBSCAN, adding TCRdist sequence similarity when clustering within HLA-allele-positive subsets. For co-occurrence clustering, repertoires with fewer than 30,000 or more than 120,000 public chains were excluded, along with five repertoires with anomalous nucleotide sharing. The table was pulled from immuneACCESS by TCRdb, which kept in-frame rearrangements only. Such tables lose some clones; where checked, under half of the loss comes from unresolved V genes, and the rest has no known cause. Clone size and V and J calls were adopted from that table, with D and trimming inferred from the DNA. The sample records approximately 140,000 clones, more than 60% of which are singletons. The top ten clonotypes cover about 1.7% of the sample.

The cohort comprised some 680 healthy bone marrow donors. Cohort members were all nominally healthy when sampled, although unrecorded immune exposures were likely present. The donor was CMV seronegative and belonged to the group of approximately 320 seronegative cohort members. A peripheral blood sample was provided by each donor, and peripheral blood mononuclear cells were used for TCR beta sequencing. The Qiagen DNeasy Blood Extraction Kit was used to extract genomic DNA from the blood cell samples. Here is what the overall study found, with its caveats: A later genetic analysis associated a missense DCLRE1C variant with V-gene and J-gene trimming of TCR beta chains, and an independent cohort replicated the association. Linkage disequilibrium might explain the correlated functional status among segregating V segments, but an unknown experimental factor could not be excluded. According to a later genetic analysis, donors in an Asian-associated ancestry cluster had fewer N-insertions in productive TCRs than the approximately 710-donor mean. A group of highly shared sequence variants was considered likely to be a technical artifact of the sequencing pipeline. This cohort had only TCR beta chains sequenced, and the lack of alpha or paired-chain data limited which features could be detected. Broadly in line with IMGT annotations, most TCR beta V segments showed up in productive rearrangements about 90% or about 30% of the time in an earlier analysis of a few hundred of the donors. A further reported finding was that TCR beta sequences accurately predicted the HLA-A and HLA-B alleles for most subjects in the first cohort. In a later analysis, some 18,000 TCR beta sequences were associated with specific HLA alleles at a false discovery rate of 0.05. In a later analysis, HLA-associated TCR beta chains showed more clonal expansion and lower generation probabilities than non-associated chains that were equally common. In a later analysis, several top co-occurrence clusters were reported to appear linked to parvovirus B19, influenza, CMV and Epstein-Barr virus. In a later analysis, the rate of TCR association differed among HLA loci, with DRB1 alleles having the most associated TCRs and HLA-C alleles having the fewest. The study gave a list of roughly 150 TCR beta chains associated with cytomegalovirus. In a later analysis, most CMV-associated TCR beta chains were found to appear HLA-restricted, with HLA associations seemingly driven largely by CMV exposure. Immune exposure information for the cohort was limited to CMV serostatus. Strong co-occurrence of HLA alleles, especially DR and DQ, made assigning TCR associations to individual alleles difficult. The authors suggested that the approach could potentially be extended to other disease states and immunological phenotypes. The earlier analysis of a few hundred of the donors excluded seventeen rarely observed V segments, including chromosome 9 orphons, because counts were too low. Because HLA typing was unavailable for some donors at each locus, only the typed subset was used in association tests. The classifier was reported to diagnose cytomegalovirus status with high specificity and sensitivity in both the original and validation cohorts. Some IMGT-functional V segments, including TRBV6-2 and TRBV6-3, could not be told apart with the 87-base-pair reads, so those segments were excluded. Three of the identified cytomegalovirus-associated TCR beta chains were confirmed in vitro to be specific for cytomegalovirus antigens. Sequencing depth was assumed to be roughly uniform across donors in the presence/absence analyses, though that assumption may not hold. Most TCR sequences were observed very rarely across donors, whereas some public TCRs were present in many individuals.

At the junction V is shortened by 0 bases and J by 2 bases, with 7 bases in between. The CDR3, cysteine through phenylalanine, is 14 amino acids long. Only CDR3 DNA is held: 42 bases, read in frame from base 1. The germline V gene gives CDR1 as LGHNA and CDR2 as YNFKEQ. A note on this clone: The target of this receptor is not known. There are no base qualities to consult, and no much larger clone falls within one base.

The clonotype originates from a woman aged 40 to 50 in good health and CMV-seronegative. Sequencing was done on a sample of PBMCs. The chain is made from TRBV4-2 and TRBJ2-5, with no reliable assignment of the D segment. The bases read TGTGCCAGCAGCCAAGATTTCCAGCAAGAGACCCAGTACTTC. It codes for CASSQDFQQETQYF.